This entry features one TCR beta chain sequence. The antigen it binds to is not known. It has no much larger one-base neighbor in the sample; base qualities were not kept. TCRbeta CDR3 regions were amplified from genomic DNA by means of the immunoSEQ Assay, a bias-controlled multiplex PCR. The original pipeline was this. Within the assay, amplification of reference gene primers was used to estimate how many nucleated cells each sample contained. Sequence reads were collapsed and filtered to measure the absolute abundance of every unique TCRbeta CDR3 rearrangement. For each sample, productive Simpson clonality was calculated as the square root of Simpson's diversity index over productive rearrangements. TCRdb retrieved this table from immuneACCESS and kept in-frame rearrangements only. Not all clones are present; in checked studies, unresolved V genes account for under half, and no reason is known for the remainder. V, J and clone size are those of that table, while D and trimming were read from the DNA. For this sample the table gives 250,000 to 350,000 clones, of which 70% to 90% were detected only once. Clones ranked in the top ten supply 9.5% to 15% of the sample.

Collaborating institutions collected whole blood in K2EDTA tubes following their own protocols. For TCRbeta analysis, collaborators shipped samples as frozen whole blood, isolated PBMCs, or DNA extracted from either of those sample types. The CDR3 runs 14 amino acids, cysteine and phenylalanine included. Of the read, only the CDR3 DNA is kept; its 42 bases are in frame from base 1. Reading the germline V gene gives CDR1 SGHDT and CDR2 YYEEEE. Compared with germline, V lacks 4 bases and J lacks 0 bases; bases without a gene match: 2. The data originate from a study of blood T cell repertoires in COVID-19 (dated by TCRdb to 2020 to 2022). About the full investigation: The collaborator samples originated in the United States, Italy and Spain and spanned the acute and convalescent phases of COVID-19. The material from the prospective study consisted of cDNA or gDNA derived from T cells, B-cell-depleted T cells, or PBMCs. Deeply sampled blood TCRbeta repertoires from subjects exposed to, actively infected with, or recovered from COVID-19 were included in the dataset. The repertoires were released in a freely available public database meant as a resource for research on the immune response to SARS-CoV-2. Samples came from the ongoing ImmuneRACE study (first 160 participants) plus 1,254 subjects from 6 global collaborators. A de-identified subject ID, COVID-19 status, age in years and sex were almost always included in the sample metadata. Where available, HLA class I and class II types were taken from metadata supplied by the sample provider and were not determined by assay-based typing.

Here is what the overall study found, with its caveats: The quantity of clinical and demographic metadata differed by source and by participant and was supplied without curation.

This receptor chain uses TRBV5-6 and TRBJ1-1, with 8 bases matching TRBD1. The source of this sequence is an older woman with acute or convalescent COVID-19. Specimen: peripheral blood. The DNA reads TGTGCCAGCAGCGAGGACAGGGTGAACACTGAAGCTTTCTTT. Its translation reads: CASSEDRVNTEAFF. The CDR3, completed at both ends by the reference TRBV5-6 and TRBJ1-1 genes, gives the full variable domain DAGVTQSPTHLIKTRGQQVTLRCSPKSGHDTVSWYQQALGQGPQFIFQYYEEEERQRGNFPDRFSGHQFPNYSSELNVNALLLGDSALYLCASSEDRVNTEAFFGQGTRLTVV.